This passage covers 10 T cell receptor beta chains from one sample sequenced in a study of T cells in Graves' hyperthyroidism and ophthalmopathy. Using RNA transcripts as the source, TCR beta CDR3 regions were amplified. First-round RT-PCR with HTBI primers amplified the TCR CDR3 region. MiXCR was run by TCRdb on the multiplex PCR reads, yielding one entry per CDR3 protein. In the table there are approximately 380,000 distinct CDR3 sequences, 19% of which are singletons. Sequencing was carried out using blood. The source of these receptors is a woman between 18 and 29 years old with Graves' hyperthyroidism.

This clonotype was found many times. Germline is not matched at one junction end, which may reflect a read error. The chain carries TRBV28 and TRBJ1-1; D remains unclear. Germline CDR1 reads MDHEN; CDR2 reads SYDVKM. CDR3 length: 12 residues. The CDR3: CASSLLNTEAFF. The CDR3 nucleotides are TGTGCCAGCAGCTTATTGAACACTGAAGCTTTCTTT.

This clonotype was counted many times. The chain carries TRBV7-2 and TRBJ2-6; D unclear. V shed 4 bases and J shed 0 bases, with 4 bases lying between them. Per the germline V gene, CDR1 is SGHTA and CDR2 is FQGNSA. The CDR3 sequence is 14 residues long. The CDR3 bases are TGTGCCAGCAGCTCCTACTCTGGGGCCAACGTCCTGACTTTC. Its translation: CASSSYSGANVLTF.

The genes are TRBV3-1 and TRBJ1-5; unclear D gene. This CDR3 spans 16 amino acids. Trimming took 2 bases from V and 1 from J, leaving 12 bases between them. Germline assignment: CDR1 LGHDT and CDR2 YNNKEL (reference sequence). The CDR3: CASSQSDWWSNQPQHF. CDR3 DNA sequence: TGTGCCAGCAGCCAAAGCGACTGGTGGAGCAATCAGCCCCAGCATTTT.

CDR3 sequence: CSARTDIYEQYF. The DNA for the CDR3 is TGCAGTGCTAGAACAGACATCTACGAGCAGTACTTC. V is TRBV20-1 and J is TRBJ2-7, with no clear D. The germline V gene has CDR1 DFQATT and CDR2 SNEGSKA (reference sequence). CDR3 size: 12 residues. Trimming pared 2 bases from V and 3 bases from J, leaving 8 bases between.

This clonotype has ten or more counts. The chain combines TRBV27 with TRBJ2-7, with 10 positions matching TRBD1. Germline lookup yields CDR1 MNHEY and CDR2 SMNVEV (reference sequence). V was clipped by 5 bases and J by 5 bases; unmatched bases: 6. This CDR3 is 14 amino acids long. The CDR3 here is CASSTPGTGDEQYF. CDR3 in DNA: TGTGCCAGCAGTACACCCGGGACAGGGGACGAGCAGTACTTC.

This clonotype came up many times. The genes are TRBV7-8 and TRBJ1-2; D possibly corresponds to TRBD1 (6 bases). CDR1 is SGHVS, CDR2 FQNEAQ, per germline. There are 14 residues in the CDR3. V lost 0 bases and J lost 4, with 9 bases in between. CDR3 DNA sequence: TGTGCCAGCAGCTTAGCCGGGACAACCTATGGCTACACCTTC. Translated: CASSLAGTTYGYTF.

The V call is TRBV29-1, the J call TRBJ2-7, with 8 bases lining up with TRBD2. The CDR3 extends over 13 amino acids. J gave up 5 bases and V 5 bases, and 8 bases lay outside the gene matches. Per germline, CDR1 SQVTM and CDR2 ANQGSEA. For the CDR3, the DNA is TGCAGCGTTACCGGGGGGGCATTCGACGAGCAGTACTTC. Its translation: CSVTGGAFDEQYF.

This clonotype was picked up many times. The chain has TRBV11-2 and TRBJ2-7; D is perhaps TRBD1 or TRBD2 (6 bases each). The CDR3 extends over 15 amino acids. Germline V gives CDR1 SGHAT, CDR2 FQNNGV. Trimming took off 5 bases at V and 0 bases at J, with 14 bases between the two ends. The CDR3 nucleotides read TGTGCCAGCAGCCCGTCGGGGGCCCTCTCCTACGAGCAGTACTTC. As protein: CASSPSGALSYEQYF.

In regard to this clonotype: One base away lies a much larger clone, so this may be a sequencing read error. No conserved phenylalanine or tryptophan ends this CDR3, so it is likely a read error. The chain recombines TRBV7-6 with TRBJ1-5; D gene uncertain. The CDR3 spans 13 residues. V shed 1 base and J shed 5 bases, with 6 bases lying between them. Germline-derived CDR1 and CDR2 are SGHVS and FNYEAQ. CDR3 region: CASSLGGHQPQHY. As DNA, the CDR3 is TGTGCCAGCAGCTTAGGGGGTCATCAGCCCCAGCATTAT.

This clonotype was picked up a small number of times. The chain joins TRBV27 to TRBJ1-1, with unresolved D. Germline V gives CDR1 MNHEY, CDR2 SMNVEV (reference sequence). V shed 7 bases and J shed 0 bases, with 12 bases lying between them. This CDR3 spans 14 amino acids. CDR3 in amino acids: CASNGRGLNTEAFF. The CDR3 nucleotides read TGTGCCAGCAATGGGCGAGGGTTGAACACTGAAGCTTTCTTT.